The clone carrying this TCR beta chain showed up just a few times. Its antigen remains unknown. This specimen belongs to a study of Graves' ophthalmopathy and Graves' hyperthyroidism. Study results and caveats: Among thyroid clonotypes expanded above 0.001 frequency, most also appeared in blood. With around 88% sensitivity and about 83% specificity, a 13-signature model separated ophthalmopathy from stable hyperthyroidism.

V was pared by 7 bases and J by 0 bases, with 6 bases of the junction left unmatched. The CDR3 extends over 14 amino acids. Germline-derived CDR1 and CDR2 are GTSNPN and SVGIG (reference sequence). Amplification of TCR beta CDR3 regions used RNA transcripts. HTBI-primed first-round RT-PCR preceded second-round multiplex PCR. TCRdb reprocessed the multiplex PCR reads via MiXCR and lists one record per CDR3 protein. The data contain roughly 1.1 million distinct CDR3 sequences, less than 45% of them singletons. Pregnant or lactating patients and those with other autoimmune diseases or uncontrolled infections were excluded.

The TCR originated in an adult man with Graves' hyperthyroidism. The chain couples TRBV30 to TRBJ1-5; 7 positions agree with TRBD1. Sequencing was done on a sample of peripheral blood or thyroid tissue (not recorded which). CDR3 in amino acids: CAYTRDSSNQPQHF. CDR3 nucleotides: TGTGCCTACACCCGGGACAGTAGCAATCAGCCCCAGCATTTT.